The next 11 T cell receptor beta chains were all read from a single sample in a study of shared clonotypes between healthy human individuals. The method was immunoSEQ multiplex PCR; TCRdb's version includes in-frame clones alone and lacks a portion of them. The sample consists of under 650,000 clones, less than 96% of them appearing once. Material for sequencing was naive CD4+ T cells sorted from blood. Subset described: CD45RA+ positively selected. The receptors were gathered from a woman in her twenties or thirties in good health.

This clone was picked up one time. The chain recombines TRBV11-3 with TRBJ1-5; the match to TRBD1 covers 8 bases. Per germline, CDR1 SGHNT and CDR2 YENEEA. V was pared by 5 bases and J by 4 bases, with 4 bases of the junction left unmatched. There are 14 residues in the CDR3. The CDR3 region has the DNA TGTGCCAGCAGCGGAAGACAGGGGAATCAGCCCCAGCATTTT. Translated: CASSGRQGNQPQHF.

This chain connects TRBV6-5 to TRBJ2-7; the match to TRBD2 covers 8 bases. Per germline, CDR1 MNHEY and CDR2 SVGAGI. CDR3 size: 15 residues. After removal of 6 bases from V and 0 bases from J, the junction contained 7 bases not matched to a gene. The DNA of the CDR3 is TGTGCCAGCAGCAAGAGCGGGAGCGGCTCCTACGAGCAGTACTTC. Amino acids: CASSKSGSGSYEQYF.

The chain has TRBV18 and TRBJ2-2, with no clear D. Between the trimmed V and J ends, which lost 0 bases and 1 base, there was a span of 9 bases. CDR1 and CDR2 (germline): KGHSH, LQKENI. CDR3 length: 16 residues. In nucleotides, the CDR3 is TGTGCCAGCTCACCACCCCGCCAATTGAACACCGGGGAGCTGTTTTTT. Protein: CASSPPRQLNTGELFF.

The chain joins TRBV7-2 to TRBJ2-7; D gene ambiguous. The CDR3 consists of 15 residues. Germline V gene sequence: CDR1 SGHTA, CDR2 FQGNSA. Trimming took off 2 bases at V and 5 bases at J, with 16 bases between the two ends. This chain's CDR3 is CASSLRALSRDEQYF. As DNA, the CDR3 is TGTGCCAGCAGCTTACGGGCACTTTCTCGCGACGAGCAGTACTTC. Full variable domain (rest looked up from reference TRBV7-2 and TRBJ2-7): GAGVSQSPSNKVTEKGKDVELRCDPISGHTALYWYRQSLGQGLEFLIYFQGNSAPDKSGLPSDRFSAERTGGSVSTLTIQRTQQEDSAVYLCASSLRALSRDEQYFGPGTRLTVT.

The V gene is TRBV25-1, the J gene TRBJ2-1; D is ambiguous. The CDR3 spans 16 residues. V lost 3 bases and J 1 base, leaving 13 bases between the germline ends. Germline CDR1 is MGHDK and CDR2 is SYGVNS. CDR3: CASSDSSGLSYNEQFF. In DNA form, the CDR3 reads TGTGCCAGCAGTGATTCGTCCGGGTTGTCCTACAATGAGCAGTTCTTC.

This clone has only one observation. V and J are TRBV28 and TRBJ2-5, with 7 bases aligning to TRBD1. Germline V gene data show CDR1 as MDHEN and CDR2 as SYDVKM. The CDR3 has 13 residues. Trimming removed 6 bases from V and 5 bases from J; junction bases left unmatched: 6. The CDR3 reads CASREGGLETQYF. In DNA, the CDR3 is TGTGCCAGCAGGGAAGGGGGCCTGGAGACCCAGTACTTC.

The chain uses TRBV18 and TRBJ1-1; D is uncertain. Trimming removed 2 bases at V and 3 bases at J, with 7 bases between. This CDR3 is built from 13 residues. The germline gives CDR1 KGHSH, CDR2 LQKENI. CDR3 bases: TGTGCCAGCTCACCAGACCGATACACTGAAGCTTTCTTT. This gives the protein CASSPDRYTEAFF.

J is TRBJ2-3 and V is TRBV5-1, with 8 positions matching TRBD2. Trimming took 4 bases from V and 5 from J; bases not matched to a gene: 9. The CDR3 extends over 15 amino acids. Germline-derived CDR1 and CDR2 are SGHRS and YFSETQ. CDR3 in DNA: TGCGCCAGCAGCGTATCCGGGACTAGGGGAGATACGCAGTATTTT. This translates into CASSVSGTRGDTQYF.

The chain links TRBV7-6 to TRBJ2-5; 11 bases are shared with TRBD2. Germline V gives CDR1 SGHVS, CDR2 FNYEAQ. The V segment lost 5 bases and the J segment 5 bases; nucleotides outside the gene matches: 7. This CDR3 comprises 15 residues. CDR3 amino acids: CASSPGVAGGETQYF. The DNA for the CDR3 is TGTGCCAGCAGCCCAGGTGTAGCGGGAGGGGAGACCCAGTACTTC.

The chain recombines TRBV6-6 with TRBJ2-1; TRBD2 matches 8 bases. V lost 5 bases to trimming and J lost 3 bases; unmatched junction nucleotides: 9. CDR3 length equals 16 residues. CDR1 and CDR2 from the germline V gene are MNHNY and SVGAGI (reference sequence). The CDR3 DNA reads as TGTGCCAGCAGTCCCCGGGGTAGCGGGAACTACAATGAGCAGTTCTTC. This sequence encodes CASSPRGSGNYNEQFF.

This sequence joins TRBV5-6 and TRBJ2-7; unclear D gene. The CDR3 has 13 residues. The V gene lost 1 base and the J gene lost 6 bases, with 11 bases spanning the gap. Germline assignment: CDR1 SGHDT and CDR2 YYEEEE. This CDR3 reads CASSLTFRSEQYF. The CDR3 nucleotides read TGTGCCAGCAGCTTGACCTTTCGTTCCGAGCAGTACTTC.